This is a list of T cell receptor beta chains from one sample in a study of identical twins. TCRdb itself ran the 5' RACE reads through MiXCR, one entry per CDR3 protein. In the table there are about 1.7 million distinct CDR3 sequences, less than 40% of which are singletons. Sequenced: cord blood. The origin of the receptors is a newborn girl in good health. Both conserved end residues are part of each CDR3. D genes are given only for firm matches. A clone size is listed for some rows: how often the clone was seen (once, few, many), or a class if it is expanded.

D gene: TRBD2
V gene: TRBV7-2
clone size: few
J gene: TRBJ2-5
CDR3 protein: CASSLGLGGSGRSETQYF
CDR3 DNA: TGTGCCAGCAGCTTAGGCCTAGGGGGTAGCGGGAGATCAGAGACCCAGTACTTC

D gene: TRBD1
V gene: TRBV12-3/TRBV12-4
clone size: few
J gene: TRBJ2-5
CDR3 protein: CASSSPYRGWQETQYF
CDR3 DNA: TGTGCCAGCAGTTCCCCTTACAGGGGATGGCAAGAGACCCAGTACTTC

D gene: -
V gene: TRBV5-1
clone size: -
J gene: TRBJ2-5
CDR3 protein: CASSLMTEETQYF
CDR3 DNA: TGCGCCAGCAGCTTAATGACAGAAGAGACCCAGTACTTC

D gene: -
V gene: TRBV2
clone size: -
J gene: TRBJ1-5
CDR3 protein: CASSLDRPSGGQPQHF
CDR3 DNA: TGTGCCAGCAGCCTTGACAGGCCCTCCGGGGGTCAGCCCCAGCATTTT

D gene: TRBD1
V gene: TRBV5-1
clone size: -
J gene: TRBJ1-2
CDR3 protein: CASSLTGTASYGYTF
CDR3 DNA: TGCGCCAGCAGCCTCACCGGGACAGCCTCCTATGGCTACACCTTC

D gene: TRBD2
V gene: TRBV28
clone size: few
J gene: TRBJ2-1
CDR3 protein: CASSLWGSGRDPYNDEQFF
CDR3 DNA: TGTGCCAGCAGTTTATGGGGTAGCGGGAGGGACCCCTACAACGATGAGCAGTTCTTC

D gene: -
V gene: TRBV4-2
clone size: -
J gene: TRBJ2-5
CDR3 protein: CASSRRLILGSEETQYF
CDR3 DNA: TGTGCCAGCAGCAGAAGACTAATTCTAGGGTCAGAAGAGACCCAGTACTTC

D gene: -
V gene: TRBV7-9
clone size: -
J gene: TRBJ2-7
CDR3 protein: CASSSFQFQEQYF
CDR3 DNA: TGTGCCAGCAGCTCCTTCCAGTTTCAGGAGCAGTACTTC

D gene: -
V gene: TRBV5-6
clone size: -
J gene: TRBJ2-1
CDR3 protein: CTSSLGPRSSYNEQFF
CDR3 DNA: TGTACCAGCAGCCTCGGCCCCCGAAGCTCCTACAATGAGCAGTTCTTC

D gene: TRBD2
V gene: TRBV20-1
clone size: -
J gene: TRBJ2-7
CDR3 protein: CSARDLRERGSHEQYF
CDR3 DNA: TGCAGTGCTAGAGATCTGCGGGAGAGGGGTAGCCACGAGCAGTACTTC

D gene: TRBD1
V gene: TRBV28
clone size: few
J gene: TRBJ2-7
CDR3 protein: CASRPGTDFNEQYF
CDR3 DNA: TGTGCCAGTCGTCCCGGGACAGACTTTAACGAGCAGTACTTC

D gene: TRBD1
V gene: TRBV7-2
clone size: few
J gene: TRBJ1-5
CDR3 protein: CASSTRGGGNQPQHF
CDR3 DNA: TGTGCCAGCAGTACCAGGGGGGGTGGCAATCAGCCCCAGCATTTT

D gene: TRBD1
V gene: TRBV5-1
clone size: few
J gene: TRBJ1-2
CDR3 protein: CASSLAGAGGNGYTF
CDR3 DNA: TGCGCCAGCAGCTTGGCCGGGGCAGGGGGGAATGGCTACACCTTC

D gene: -
V gene: TRBV7-9
clone size: -
J gene: TRBJ1-1
CDR3 protein: CACSLGAITEAFF
CDR3 DNA: TGTGCCTGCAGCTTAGGGGCGATCACTGAAGCTTTCTTT

D gene: TRBD1
V gene: TRBV7-9
clone size: few
J gene: TRBJ1-4
CDR3 protein: CASSLGGQGPNEKLFF
CDR3 DNA: TGTGCCAGCAGCTTAGGGGGACAGGGACCTAATGAAAAACTGTTTTTT

D gene: TRBD1
V gene: TRBV6-5
clone size: many
J gene: TRBJ2-7
CDR3 protein: CASSRDSSYNEQYF
CDR3 DNA: TGTGCCAGCAGCAGGGACAGCTCCTACAATGAGCAGTACTTC

D gene: -
V gene: TRBV7-2
clone size: -
J gene: TRBJ2-1
CDR3 protein: CASSSSRSEQFF
CDR3 DNA: TGTGCCAGCAGCTCTAGCAGGAGTGAGCAGTTCTTC

D gene: -
V gene: TRBV3-1
clone size: -
J gene: TRBJ1-1
CDR3 protein: CASSQGQLRWTEAFF
CDR3 DNA: TGTGCCAGCAGCCAAGGACAGCTCAGGTGGACTGAAGCTTTCTTT

D gene: TRBD2
V gene: TRBV20-1
clone size: -
J gene: TRBJ2-7
CDR3 protein: CSASLSLAGRAYEQYF
CDR3 DNA: TGCAGTGCTAGTCTTTCACTAGCGGGGAGGGCCTACGAGCAGTACTTC

D gene: -
V gene: TRBV20-1
clone size: few
J gene: TRBJ2-6
CDR3 protein: CSASRPFGANVLTF
CDR3 DNA: TGCAGTGCTTCCCGGCCCTTTGGGGCCAACGTCCTGACTTTC

D gene: TRBD1
V gene: TRBV29-1
clone size: -
J gene: TRBJ2-7
CDR3 protein: CSVEGSGTGGVPSSSYNEQYF
CDR3 DNA: TGCAGCGTTGAAGGCTCAGGGACAGGGGGAGTCCCATCTAGCTCCTACAATGAGCAGTACTTC

D gene: TRBD1
V gene: TRBV6-2/TRBV6-3
clone size: -
J gene: TRBJ2-7
CDR3 protein: CASGLRTGWAYEQYF
CDR3 DNA: TGTGCCAGCGGTCTACGGACAGGGTGGGCCTACGAGCAGTACTTC

D gene: -
V gene: TRBV20-1
clone size: -
J gene: TRBJ1-2
CDR3 protein: CSAPRGSGEYGYTF
CDR3 DNA: TGCAGTGCTCCCCGCGGATCGGGGGAGTATGGCTACACCTTC

D gene: -
V gene: TRBV12-3/TRBV12-4
clone size: -
J gene: TRBJ2-7
CDR3 protein: CASSLSFRPSYEQYF
CDR3 DNA: TGTGCCAGCAGTTTGAGTTTCCGACCCTCCTACGAGCAGTACTTC

D gene: TRBD2
V gene: TRBV9
clone size: -
J gene: TRBJ2-7
CDR3 protein: CASSVDMGGYYEQYF
CDR3 DNA: TGTGCCAGCAGCGTAGACATGGGGGGGTACTACGAGCAGTACTTC

D gene: -
V gene: TRBV29-1
clone size: -
J gene: TRBJ2-7
CDR3 protein: CSDRAYNERYF
CDR3 DNA: TGCAGCGACAGGGCATACAATGAGCGGTACTTC

D gene: TRBD1
V gene: TRBV28
clone size: -
J gene: TRBJ1-3
CDR3 protein: CASSPPGTGSNTIYF
CDR3 DNA: TGTGCCAGCAGCCCTCCCGGGACAGGGTCGAACACCATATATTTT

D gene: -
V gene: TRBV20-1
clone size: few
J gene: TRBJ1-4
CDR3 protein: CSARDGSATNEKLFF
CDR3 DNA: TGCAGTGCTAGAGATGGAAGTGCAACTAATGAAAAACTGTTTTTT

D gene: -
V gene: TRBV7-9
clone size: -
J gene: TRBJ1-2
CDR3 protein: CASRSGANYGYIF
CDR3 DNA: TGTGCCAGCAGGAGTGGGGCTAACTATGGCTACATCTTC

D gene: -
V gene: TRBV20-1
clone size: -
J gene: TRBJ1-1
CDR3 protein: CSAQTPVNTEAFF
CDR3 DNA: TGCAGTGCCCAGACACCGGTGAACACTGAAGCTTTCTTT

D gene: -
V gene: TRBV27
clone size: few
J gene: TRBJ2-7
CDR3 protein: CASSLRGAAYSYEQYF
CDR3 DNA: TGTGCCAGCAGTTTAAGGGGAGCGGCTTACTCCTACGAGCAGTACTTC

D gene: -
V gene: TRBV2
clone size: -
J gene: TRBJ2-7
CDR3 protein: CVSNTGQQYF
CDR3 DNA: TGTGTCAGCAATACAGGACAGCAGTACTTC

D gene: -
V gene: TRBV20-1
clone size: -
J gene: TRBJ1-2
CDR3 protein: CSARVNRGDGGYTF
CDR3 DNA: TGCAGTGCTAGAGTCAATCGGGGGGATGGAGGCTACACCTTC

D gene: -
V gene: TRBV6-2/TRBV6-3
clone size: -
J gene: TRBJ2-1
CDR3 protein: CASSPRIRSSYNEQFF
CDR3 DNA: TGTGCCAGCAGCCCACGAATCCGAAGCTCCTACAATGAGCAGTTCTTC

D gene: TRBD1
V gene: TRBV14
clone size: -
J gene: TRBJ2-5
CDR3 protein: CASSQVRDRIQETQYF
CDR3 DNA: TGTGCCAGCAGCCAAGTCCGGGACAGAATACAAGAGACCCAGTACTTC

D gene: -
V gene: TRBV20-1
clone size: few
J gene: TRBJ1-6
CDR3 protein: CSARVLQGNLNNSPLHF
CDR3 DNA: TGCAGTGCTAGAGTACTTCAGGGGAACCTTAATAATTCACCCCTCCACTTT

D gene: -
V gene: TRBV12-3/TRBV12-4
clone size: -
J gene: TRBJ1-1
CDR3 protein: CASSFWTFAEAFF
CDR3 DNA: TGTGCCAGCAGTTTTTGGACATTCGCTGAAGCTTTCTTT

D gene: -
V gene: TRBV20-1
clone size: few
J gene: TRBJ1-2
CDR3 protein: CSARDLRGPNYGYTF
CDR3 DNA: TGCAGTGCTAGAGATCTCCGGGGCCCTAACTATGGCTACACCTTC

D gene: -
V gene: TRBV7-9
clone size: -
J gene: TRBJ2-1
CDR3 protein: CASSLRPVHEQFF
CDR3 DNA: TGTGCCAGCAGCCTTAGACCAGTCCATGAGCAGTTCTTC

D gene: -
V gene: TRBV12-3/TRBV12-4
clone size: -
J gene: TRBJ1-5
CDR3 protein: CASSAGTKTPHQPQHF
CDR3 DNA: TGTGCCAGCAGTGCCGGGACCAAGACCCCCCATCAGCCCCAGCATTTT

D gene: TRBD2
V gene: TRBV12-3/TRBV12-4
clone size: -
J gene: TRBJ2-2
CDR3 protein: CASSSAGGPAGELFF
CDR3 DNA: TGTGCCAGCAGCTCAGCGGGAGGGCCGGCCGGGGAGCTGTTTTTT

D gene: -
V gene: TRBV24-1
clone size: -
J gene: TRBJ1-2
CDR3 protein: CATNDGDAYGYTF
CDR3 DNA: TGTGCCACCAATGATGGGGACGCCTATGGCTACACCTTC

D gene: -
V gene: TRBV7-2
clone size: -
J gene: TRBJ1-1
CDR3 protein: CASSRGAMNTEAFF
CDR3 DNA: TGTGCCAGCAGCCGGGGGGCTATGAACACTGAAGCTTTCTTT

D gene: TRBD1
V gene: TRBV10-2
clone size: few
J gene: TRBJ1-1
CDR3 protein: CASSEKRRRDRGLNTEAFF
CDR3 DNA: TGCGCCAGCAGTGAGAAGAGGAGACGGGACAGGGGACTGAACACTGAAGCTTTCTTT

D gene: TRBD1
V gene: TRBV10-3
clone size: -
J gene: TRBJ1-6
CDR3 protein: CATDRGSFNSPLHF
CDR3 DNA: TGTGCCACCGACAGGGGGTCTTTTAATTCACCCCTCCACTTT

D gene: -
V gene: TRBV7-2
clone size: once
J gene: TRBJ1-5
CDR3 protein: CASTNQGWIQPQHF
CDR3 DNA: TGTGCCAGCACTAACCAGGGGTGGATTCAGCCCCAGCATTTT

D gene: -
V gene: TRBV4-2
clone size: -
J gene: TRBJ2-5
CDR3 protein: CASSQQDRQETQYF
CDR3 DNA: TGTGCCAGCAGCCAACAGGACAGACAAGAGACCCAGTACTTC

D gene: TRBD2
V gene: TRBV18
clone size: -
J gene: TRBJ2-7
CDR3 protein: CASSALTSGGKYEQYF
CDR3 DNA: TGTGCCAGCTCAGCTCTTACTAGCGGGGGGAAGTACGAGCAGTACTTC

D gene: TRBD2
V gene: TRBV20-1
clone size: few
J gene: TRBJ2-1
CDR3 protein: CSARALLAGVSYNEQFF
CDR3 DNA: TGCAGTGCTAGAGCTCTTCTAGCGGGAGTCTCCTACAATGAGCAGTTCTTC

D gene: -
V gene: TRBV27
clone size: -
J gene: TRBJ1-5
CDR3 protein: CASSFTGTSSNQPQHF
CDR3 DNA: TGTGCCAGCAGTTTTACAGGGACCTCTAGCAATCAGCCCCAGCATTTT

D gene: -
V gene: TRBV29-1
clone size: few
J gene: TRBJ1-2
CDR3 protein: CSCRVGGYGYTF
CDR3 DNA: TGCAGCTGCCGGGTAGGGGGCTATGGCTACACCTTC

D gene: TRBD2
V gene: TRBV20-1
clone size: -
J gene: TRBJ2-3
CDR3 protein: CSAAGLTSGRADTQYF
CDR3 DNA: TGCAGTGCCGCGGGCTTGACTAGCGGGAGAGCAGATACGCAGTATTTT

D gene: TRBD1
V gene: TRBV12-3/TRBV12-4
clone size: -
J gene: TRBJ1-2
CDR3 protein: CASIVHRTGYGYTF
CDR3 DNA: TGTGCCAGCATCGTCCACCGGACAGGCTATGGCTACACCTTC

D gene: -
V gene: TRBV5-1
clone size: few
J gene: TRBJ2-5
CDR3 protein: CASRGEAGPGETQYF
CDR3 DNA: TGCGCCAGCCGGGGTGAGGCGGGGCCCGGTGAGACCCAGTACTTC

D gene: -
V gene: TRBV18
clone size: -
J gene: TRBJ2-5
CDR3 protein: CASSQNRLQETQYF
CDR3 DNA: TGTGCCAGCTCACAAAACAGGTTACAAGAGACCCAGTACTTC

D gene: TRBD2
V gene: TRBV7-2
clone size: few
J gene: TRBJ2-3
CDR3 protein: CASSLGRGAGVPLRDTQYF
CDR3 DNA: TGTGCCAGCAGCTTAGGGAGAGGGGCGGGAGTTCCCCTAAGAGATACGCAGTATTTT

D gene: TRBD1
V gene: TRBV20-1
clone size: few
J gene: TRBJ1-1
CDR3 protein: CSATGGLLRNTEAFF
CDR3 DNA: TGCAGTGCTACAGGGGGCCTCTTACGGAACACTGAAGCTTTCTTT

D gene: TRBD2
V gene: TRBV12-3/TRBV12-4
clone size: -
J gene: TRBJ2-5
CDR3 protein: CASSRGIAGGPRNEQYF
CDR3 DNA: TGTGCCAGCAGCCGCGGAATAGCGGGAGGGCCTAGGAATGAGCAGTACTTC

D gene: TRBD1
V gene: TRBV20-1
clone size: -
J gene: TRBJ2-2
CDR3 protein: CSASLTGTGNTGELFF
CDR3 DNA: TGCAGTGCTAGTCTTACCGGGACAGGGAACACCGGGGAGCTGTTTTTT

D gene: TRBD1
V gene: TRBV4-2
clone size: -
J gene: TRBJ1-1
CDR3 protein: CASSQEGSGQGAFGTEAFF
CDR3 DNA: TGTGCCAGCAGCCAAGAAGGGTCCGGACAGGGGGCCTTTGGCACTGAAGCTTTCTTT